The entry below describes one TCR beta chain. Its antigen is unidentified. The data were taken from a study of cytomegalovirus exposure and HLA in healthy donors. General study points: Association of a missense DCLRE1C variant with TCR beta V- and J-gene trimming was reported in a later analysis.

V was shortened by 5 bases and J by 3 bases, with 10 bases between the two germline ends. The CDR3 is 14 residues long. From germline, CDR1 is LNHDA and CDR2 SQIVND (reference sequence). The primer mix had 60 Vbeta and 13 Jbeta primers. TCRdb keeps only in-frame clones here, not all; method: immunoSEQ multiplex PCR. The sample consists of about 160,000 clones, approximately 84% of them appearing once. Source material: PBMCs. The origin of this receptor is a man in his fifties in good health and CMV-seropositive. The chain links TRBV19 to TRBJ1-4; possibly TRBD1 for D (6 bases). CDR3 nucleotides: TGTGCCAGTAGTGAACAGGGCCCTAATGAAAAACTGTTTTTT. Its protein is CASSEQGPNEKLFF.